The 16 T cell receptor beta chains in this list originate from one sample, sequenced in a study of blood T cell repertoires in COVID-19. Sequencing used immunoSEQ multiplex PCR; TCRdb keeps in-frame clones, though not all of them. The sample lists under 95,000 clones; 80% to 90% were seen once. Specimen: peripheral blood. Receptors were obtained from a human donor with acute or convalescent COVID-19. The donor label of this sample is uncertain.

The chain couples TRBV28 to TRBJ2-5, with 13 bases fitting TRBD2. The germline CDR1 and CDR2 sequences are MDHEN and SYDVKM. Trimming removed 6 bases from V and 0 bases from J; junction bases left unmatched: 4. The CDR3 length is 16 residues. For the CDR3, the DNA is TGTGCCAGCAGCAAAGGACTAGCGGGGGACCAAGAGACCCAGTACTTC. This sequence encodes CASSKGLAGDQETQYF.

The V and J genes are TRBV11-3 and TRBJ1-1; D is unclear. Between the trimmed V and J ends, which lost 1 base and 8 bases, there was a span of 20 bases. This CDR3 has 16 amino acids. Germline V gene data show CDR1 as SGHNT and CDR2 as YENEEA. CDR3 in amino acids: CASSLGILHGSQEAFF. CDR3 in DNA: TGTGCCAGCAGCTTAGGTATCCTTCACGGGTCCCAAGAAGCTTTCTTT.

V and J are TRBV23-1 and TRBJ2-5, with 9 positions matching TRBD1. TRBV23-1 is noted as an ORF with a role that remains uncertain. CDR3 length: 14 amino acids. The V segment lost 11 bases and the J segment 2 bases; nucleotides outside the gene matches: 9. CDR3 sequence (DNA): TGCGCCCGATCGGACAGGGGAGTACAAGAGACCCAGTACTTC. This codes for CARSDRGVQETQYF.

The J gene is TRBJ2-5, the V gene TRBV2; 14 nucleotides align to TRBD2. This CDR3 has 14 amino acids. V lost 6 bases, J lost 5 bases, and 2 bases stayed unmatched. Germline-derived CDR1 and CDR2 are SNHLY and FYNNEI. Written as DNA, the CDR3 is TGTGCCAGCAGGACTAGCGGGGGGGGTGAGACCCAGTACTTC. Amino acid sequence: CASRTSGGGETQYF.

V and J are TRBV12-3 or TRBV12-4 and TRBJ1-2, with 9 bases fitting TRBD1. The CDR3 extends over 13 amino acids. Trimming cost V 5 bases and J 5 bases; bases outside gene matches: 3. CDR3 loop: CASSEQGAYGYTF. In DNA, the CDR3 is TGTGCCAGCAGTGAACAGGGGGCGTATGGCTACACCTTC.

The genes are TRBV7-6 and TRBJ1-4, with D tentatively TRBD1 (5 bases). CDR3 size: 16 residues. Per the germline V gene, CDR1 is SGHVS and CDR2 is FNYEAQ. The germline V and J ends were trimmed by 0 bases and 5 bases, with 13 bases remaining between them. CDR3 bases: TGTGCCAGCAGCTTAGCGGCCGGGGGTATAAATGAAAAACTGTTTTTT. The encoded protein is CASSLAAGGINEKLFF. The complete variable domain, with remaining parts taken from reference TRBV7-6 and TRBJ1-4, reads GAGVSQSPRYKVTKRGQDVALRCDPISGHVSLYWYRQALGQGPEFLTYFNYEAQQDKSGLPNDRFSAERPEGSISTLTIQRTEQRDSAMYRCASSLAAGGINEKLFFGSGTQLSVL.

Comment on this clone: One end of the junction does not line up with germline, which may come from a read error. This chain links TRBV28 with TRBJ1-5; TRBD1 matches at 7 bases. Germline CDR1 reads MDHEN; CDR2 reads SYDVKM. The CDR3 totals 12 residues. CDR3 DNA: TGTGCCAGCAGACAAGGGGGCAAGCCGGAGGATTTT. Translating it yields CASRQGGKPEDF.

The chain joins TRBV24-1 to TRBJ2-3; no clear D gene. Germline-derived CDR1 and CDR2 are KGHDR and SFDVKD. V shed 2 bases and J shed 2 bases, with 10 bases lying between them. The CDR3 covers 15 residues. The CDR3 loop is CATSDSGTPTDTQYF. The CDR3 nucleotides are TGTGCCACCAGTGATTCAGGTACCCCCACAGATACGCAGTATTTT.

J is TRBJ2-3 and V is TRBV6-5; 8 positions match TRBD1. From germline, CDR1 is MNHEY and CDR2 SVGAGI. The J segment lost 1 base and the V segment lost 5 bases, leaving 5 bases of the junction unmatched. CDR3 size: 15 residues. CDR3 loop: CASSPTGDRTDTQYF. CDR3 sequence (DNA): TGTGCCAGCAGTCCGACAGGGGATCGCACAGATACGCAGTATTTT.

This sequence joins TRBV27 and TRBJ2-1; D perhaps matches TRBD2 (6 bases). CDR1 is MNHEY, CDR2 SMNVEV, per germline (reference sequence). CDR3 size: 17 residues. V dropped 0 bases and J dropped 2 bases, with 14 bases sitting between them. The CDR3 DNA reads as TGTGCCAGCAGTTTATCGTTGGCGGGGACGACCTACAATGAGCAGTTCTTC. It yields the protein CASSLSLAGTTYNEQFF.

In this sample, this clone turned up once. V is TRBV7-9 and J is TRBJ1-2, with D possibly TRBD1 on 5 matching bases. V was clipped by 4 bases and J by 4 bases, with 25 bases between them. From germline, CDR1 is SEHNR and CDR2 FQNEAQ (reference sequence). The length of the CDR3 is 18 residues. The CDR3 here is CASSSDRAVGIRGYGYTF. The CDR3 coding sequence is TGTGCCAGCAGCTCCGATCGGGCAGTGGGCATAAGGGGCTATGGCTACACCTTC.

In DNA, the CDR3 is TGTGCCAGCAGTGTCGCCACAGGGGCGGGTGGCTACACCTTC. Its translation is CASSVATGAGGYTF. The chain joins TRBV28 to TRBJ1-2; 7 bases map to TRBD1. The germline CDR1 and CDR2 sequences are MDHEN and SYDVKM. J lost 7 bases, V lost 5 bases, and 10 bases had no gene match. CDR3 length: 14 residues.

The V and J genes are TRBV28 and TRBJ2-5, with 7 bases that match TRBD1. Germline V gene data show CDR1 as MDHEN and CDR2 as SYDVKM. J lost 1 base, V lost 7 bases, and 9 bases had no gene match. This CDR3 is built from 15 residues. The CDR3 DNA follows: TGTGCCAGCAATACTCAGGGGGATGCCCAAGAGACCCAGTACTTC. Translation: CASNTQGDAQETQYF.

J is TRBJ2-1 and V is TRBV3-1 (or the pseudogene TRBV3-2); possibly TRBD2 for D (7 bases). The CDR3 spans 12 residues. Trimming took off 3 bases at V and 13 bases at J, with 13 bases between the two ends. CDR1 LGHDT and CDR2 YNNKEL come from the germline V gene (reference sequence). The DNA of the CDR3 is TGTGCCAGCAGCCACGGGGGGCGGTTACAGTTCTTC. It encodes CASSHGGRLQFF.

The V call is TRBV7-3, the J call TRBJ1-2; 9 bases fit TRBD1. CDR3 length equals 14 residues. Per germline, CDR1 SGHTA and CDR2 FQGTGA. The J segment lost 8 bases and the V segment lost 5 bases, leaving 9 bases of the junction unmatched. As DNA, the CDR3 is TGTGCCAGCAGCAGTACAGGGGGCTCACCGGGCTACACCTTC. It encodes CASSSTGGSPGYTF.

The chain carries TRBV5-4 and TRBJ2-7, with 10 bases that match TRBD2. Trimming removed 8 bases from V and 1 base from J; junction bases left unmatched: 3. Germline V lookup: CDR1 SGHNT, CDR2 YYREEE (reference sequence). The CDR3 consists of 13 residues. CDR3 bases: TGTGCCAGTAGCGGGGGGACGTCCTACGAGCAGTACTTC. Translating it yields CASSGGTSYEQYF.